These T cell receptor beta chains were read from a single sample in a study of control samples from healthy donors and cancer patients. Only in-frame clones appear in the TCRdb table, and some are missing; sequencing was by immunoSEQ multiplex PCR. Altogether around 19,000 clones are present, less than 90% being singletons, with the ten largest covering approximately 32%. The sequenced sample consisted of PBMCs. These receptors were obtained from an older woman with lung cancer. Each CDR3 is given with its conserved first and last residue. Fields, in order: V gene, clone size, J gene, CDR3 protein. The size of a clone is reported for some rows only, either as once, few or many, or as a class for expanded clones.

>TRBV10-1|once|TRBJ2-5
CASSGDRAETQYF
>TRBV5-4|.|TRBJ1-1
CASSTWTGEFAEAFF
>TRBV24-1|.|TRBJ2-2
CATSDLKVAGVSNTGELFF
>TRBV3-1/TRBV3-2|.|TRBJ1-2
CASSQDLSGYGYTF
>TRBV5-1|.|TRBJ1-6
CASSLAGTGKNSSLHF
>TRBV6-1|once|TRBJ2-7
CASSEMVTYEQYF
>TRBV24-1|.|TRBJ2-2
CATSDLGQTGELFF
>TRBV5-8|.|TRBJ2-6
CASTPLYGANVLTF
>TRBV28|few|TRBJ2-2
CASTLGTPEMVTGELFF
>TRBV12-3/TRBV12-4|.|TRBJ2-1
CASSETSGLEQFF
>TRBV7-9|few|TRBJ1-1
CASSLNGWFLRPFF
>TRBV6-4|once|TRBJ2-2
CASSAGTGATGELFF
>TRBV3-1/TRBV3-2|.|TRBJ2-7
CASSQQGGAGEQYF
>TRBV2|.|TRBJ2-1
CASRPGTEFYEQFF
>TRBV12-5|once|TRBJ2-1
CASGLLAGGRNEQFF
>TRBV4-2|.|TRBJ2-3
CASSQDRAGDSWQYF
>TRBV27|few|TRBJ2-6
CASSWTPTPSGANVLTF
>TRBV6-2/TRBV6-3|.|TRBJ2-3
CASSYSRGIGDTQYF
>TRBV11-3|.|TRBJ2-3
CASSLVSGEYTDTQYF
>TRBV4-3|.|TRBJ2-7
CASSQGLAGTYEQYF
>TRBV6-5|.|TRBJ2-7
CASSIAGAEQYF
>TRBV20-1|.|TRBJ2-1
CNILADNEQFF